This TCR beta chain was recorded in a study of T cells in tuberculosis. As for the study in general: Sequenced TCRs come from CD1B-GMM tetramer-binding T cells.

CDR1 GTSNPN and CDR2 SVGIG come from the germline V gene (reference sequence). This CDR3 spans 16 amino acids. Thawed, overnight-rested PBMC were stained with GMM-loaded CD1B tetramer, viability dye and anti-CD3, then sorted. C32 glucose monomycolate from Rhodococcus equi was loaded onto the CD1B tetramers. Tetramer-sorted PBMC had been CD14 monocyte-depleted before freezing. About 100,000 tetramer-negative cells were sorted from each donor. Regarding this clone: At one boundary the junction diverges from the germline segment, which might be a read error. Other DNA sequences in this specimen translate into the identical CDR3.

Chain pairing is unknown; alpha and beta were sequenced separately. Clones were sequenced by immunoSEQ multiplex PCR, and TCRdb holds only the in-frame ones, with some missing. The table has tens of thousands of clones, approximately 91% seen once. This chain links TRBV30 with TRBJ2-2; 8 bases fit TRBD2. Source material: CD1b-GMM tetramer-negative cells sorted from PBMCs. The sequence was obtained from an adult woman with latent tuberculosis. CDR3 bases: TGTGCCTGGAGTGTACTTGACGGGGGGGACACCGGGGAACTGTTTTTT. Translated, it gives CAWSVLDGGDTGELFF.